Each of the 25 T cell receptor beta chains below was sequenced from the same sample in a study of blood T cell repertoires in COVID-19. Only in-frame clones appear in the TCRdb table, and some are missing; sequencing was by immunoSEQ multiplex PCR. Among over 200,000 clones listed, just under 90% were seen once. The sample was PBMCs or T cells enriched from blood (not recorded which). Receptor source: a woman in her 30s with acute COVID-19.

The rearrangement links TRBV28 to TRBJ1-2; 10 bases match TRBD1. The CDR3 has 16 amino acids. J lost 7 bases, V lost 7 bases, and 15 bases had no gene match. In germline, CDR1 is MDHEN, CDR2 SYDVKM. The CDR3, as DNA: TGTGCCAGCACCTTCCGGGACAGGGGATTGGTGGCTGGCTACACCTTC. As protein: CASTFRDRGLVAGYTF.

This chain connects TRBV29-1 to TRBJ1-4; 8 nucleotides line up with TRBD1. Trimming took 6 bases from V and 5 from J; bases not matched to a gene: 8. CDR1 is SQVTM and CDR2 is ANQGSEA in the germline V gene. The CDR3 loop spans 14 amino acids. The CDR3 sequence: CSVSRGQVNEKLFF. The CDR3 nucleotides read TGCAGCGTGTCCAGGGGGCAGGTGAATGAAAAACTGTTTTTT.

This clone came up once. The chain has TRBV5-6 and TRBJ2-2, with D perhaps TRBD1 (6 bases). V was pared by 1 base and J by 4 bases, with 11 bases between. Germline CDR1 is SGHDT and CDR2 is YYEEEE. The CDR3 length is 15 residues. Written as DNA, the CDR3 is TGTGCCAGCAGCTTGCCCAGGGGTCCCACCGGGGAGCTGTTTTTT. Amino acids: CASSLPRGPTGELFF.

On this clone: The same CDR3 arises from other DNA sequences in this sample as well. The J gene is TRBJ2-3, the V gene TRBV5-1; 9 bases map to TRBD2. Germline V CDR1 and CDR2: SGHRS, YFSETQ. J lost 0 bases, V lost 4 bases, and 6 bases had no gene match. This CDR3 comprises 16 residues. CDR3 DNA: TGCGCCAGCAGCAGCCCTAGCGGGGCTAGCACAGATACGCAGTATTTT. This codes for CASSSPSGASTDTQYF.

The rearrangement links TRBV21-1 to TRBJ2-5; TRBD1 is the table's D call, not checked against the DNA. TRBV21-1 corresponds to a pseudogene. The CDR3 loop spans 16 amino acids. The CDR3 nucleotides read TGTGCCAGCAGTAGGTCGCTGGGACAGGGTGGAGAGACCCAGTACTTC. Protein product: CASSRSLGQGGETQYF.

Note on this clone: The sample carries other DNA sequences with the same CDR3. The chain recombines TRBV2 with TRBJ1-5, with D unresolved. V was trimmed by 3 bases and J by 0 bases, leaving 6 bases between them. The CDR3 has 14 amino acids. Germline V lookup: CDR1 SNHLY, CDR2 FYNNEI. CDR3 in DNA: TGTGCCAGCAGTGATCGGGATAGCAATCAGCCCCAGCATTTT. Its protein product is CASSDRDSNQPQHF.

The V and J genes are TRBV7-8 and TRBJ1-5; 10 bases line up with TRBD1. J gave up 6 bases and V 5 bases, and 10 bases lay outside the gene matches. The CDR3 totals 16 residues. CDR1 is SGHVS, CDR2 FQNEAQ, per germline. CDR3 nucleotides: TGTGCCAGCAGCCCTACTGACAGGGGGCATAGTCAGCCCCAGCATTTT. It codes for CASSPTDRGHSQPQHF.

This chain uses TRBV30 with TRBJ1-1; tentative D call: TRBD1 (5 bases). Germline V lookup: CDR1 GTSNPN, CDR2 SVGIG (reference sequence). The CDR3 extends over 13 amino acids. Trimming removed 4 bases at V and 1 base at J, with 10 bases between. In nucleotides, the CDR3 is TGTGCCTGGAAGGGGCGCGGGAACACTGAAGCTTTCTTT. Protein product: CAWKGRGNTEAFF.

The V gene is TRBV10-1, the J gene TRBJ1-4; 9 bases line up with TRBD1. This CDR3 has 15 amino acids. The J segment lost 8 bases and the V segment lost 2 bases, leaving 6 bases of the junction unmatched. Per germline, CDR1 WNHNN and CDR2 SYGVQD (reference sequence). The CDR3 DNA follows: TGCGCCAGCAGTGAGCTTACAGGGGGCGAGGAAAAACTGTTTTTT. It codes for CASSELTGGEEKLFF.

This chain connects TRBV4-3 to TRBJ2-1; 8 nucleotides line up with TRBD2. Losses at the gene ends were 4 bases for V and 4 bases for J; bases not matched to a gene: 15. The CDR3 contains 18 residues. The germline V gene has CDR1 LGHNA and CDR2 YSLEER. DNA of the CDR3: TGCGCCAGCAGCCCCCGAAGGAGCGGTAGCGGGGCTTACAATGAGCAGTTCTTC. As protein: CASSPRRSGSGAYNEQFF.

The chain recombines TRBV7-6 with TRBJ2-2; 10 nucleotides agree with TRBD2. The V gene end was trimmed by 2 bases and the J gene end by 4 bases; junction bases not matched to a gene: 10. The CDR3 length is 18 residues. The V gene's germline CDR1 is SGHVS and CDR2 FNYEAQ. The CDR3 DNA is TGTGCCAGCAGCTTACCCCCCGTAGCGGGGGGATCCACCGGGGAGCTGTTTTTT. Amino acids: CASSLPPVAGGSTGELFF. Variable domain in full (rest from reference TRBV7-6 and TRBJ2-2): GAGVSQSPRYKVTKRGQDVALRCDPISGHVSLYWYRQALGQGPEFLTYFNYEAQQDKSGLPNDRFSAERPEGSISTLTIQRTEQRDSAMYRCASSLPPVAGGSTGELFFGEGSRLTVL.

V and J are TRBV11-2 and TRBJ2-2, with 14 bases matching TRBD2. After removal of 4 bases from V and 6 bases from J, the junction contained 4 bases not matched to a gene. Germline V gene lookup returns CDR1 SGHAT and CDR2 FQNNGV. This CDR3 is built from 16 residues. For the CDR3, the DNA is TGTGCCAGCAGCTCCCGACTAGCGGGGGGGCCCGGGGAGCTGTTTTTT. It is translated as CASSSRLAGGPGELFF. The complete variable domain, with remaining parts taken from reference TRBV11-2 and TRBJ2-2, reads EAGVAQSPRYKIIEKRQSVAFWCNPISGHATLYWYQQILGQGPKLLIQFQNNGVVDDSQLPKDRFSAERLKGVDSTLKIQPAKLEDSAVYLCASSSRLAGGPGELFFGEGSRLTVL.

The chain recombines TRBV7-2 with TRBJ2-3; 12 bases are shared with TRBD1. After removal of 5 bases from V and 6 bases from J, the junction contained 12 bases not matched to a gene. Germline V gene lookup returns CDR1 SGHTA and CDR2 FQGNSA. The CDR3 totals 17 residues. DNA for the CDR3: TGTGCCAGCAGCAGCCTCCCGGGACAGGGGGCGCGTGATACGCAGTATTTT. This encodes CASSSLPGQGARDTQYF.

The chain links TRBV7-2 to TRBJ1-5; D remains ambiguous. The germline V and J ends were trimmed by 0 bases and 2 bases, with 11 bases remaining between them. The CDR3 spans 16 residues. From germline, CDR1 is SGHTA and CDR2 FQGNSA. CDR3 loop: CASSLAGSGGNQPQHF. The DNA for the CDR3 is TGTGCCAGCAGCTTAGCAGGTAGCGGGGGCAATCAGCCCCAGCATTTT.

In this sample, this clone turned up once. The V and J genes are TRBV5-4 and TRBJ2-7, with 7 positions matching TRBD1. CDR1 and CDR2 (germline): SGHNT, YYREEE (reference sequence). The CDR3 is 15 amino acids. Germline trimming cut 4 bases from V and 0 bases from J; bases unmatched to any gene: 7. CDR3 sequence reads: CASSSPGQLSYEQYF. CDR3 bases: TGTGCCAGCAGCAGCCCGGGACAGCTCTCCTACGAGCAGTACTTC.

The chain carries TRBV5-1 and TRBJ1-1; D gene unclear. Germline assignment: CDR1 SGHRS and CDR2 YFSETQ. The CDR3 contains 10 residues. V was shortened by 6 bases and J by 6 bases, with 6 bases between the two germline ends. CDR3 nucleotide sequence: TGCGCCAGCACGCGGCCTGAAGCTTTCTTT. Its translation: CASTRPEAFF.

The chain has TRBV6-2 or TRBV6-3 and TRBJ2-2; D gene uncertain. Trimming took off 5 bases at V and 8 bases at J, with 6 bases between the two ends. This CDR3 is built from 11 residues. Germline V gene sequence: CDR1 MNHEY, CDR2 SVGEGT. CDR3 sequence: CASSPSGELFF. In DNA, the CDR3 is TGTGCCAGCAGTCCGAGTGGGGAGCTGTTTTTT.

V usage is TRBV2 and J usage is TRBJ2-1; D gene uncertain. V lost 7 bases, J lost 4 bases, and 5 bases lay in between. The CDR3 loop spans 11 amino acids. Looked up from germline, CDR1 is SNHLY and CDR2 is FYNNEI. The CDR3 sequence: CASTLYNEQFF. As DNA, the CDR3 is TGTGCCAGCACTCTGTACAATGAGCAGTTCTTC.

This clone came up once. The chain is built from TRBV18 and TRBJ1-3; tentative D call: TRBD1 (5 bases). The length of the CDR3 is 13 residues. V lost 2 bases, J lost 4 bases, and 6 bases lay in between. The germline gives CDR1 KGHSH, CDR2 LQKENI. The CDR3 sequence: CASSPGAGNTIYF. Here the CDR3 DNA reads TGTGCCAGCTCACCAGGGGCCGGAAACACCATATATTTT. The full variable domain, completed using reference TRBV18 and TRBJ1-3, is NAGVMQNPRHLVRRRGQEARLRCSPMKGHSHVYWYRQLPEEGLKFMVYLQKENIIDESGMPKERFSAEFPKEGPSILRIQQVVRGDSAAYFCASSPGAGNTIYFGEGSWLTVV.

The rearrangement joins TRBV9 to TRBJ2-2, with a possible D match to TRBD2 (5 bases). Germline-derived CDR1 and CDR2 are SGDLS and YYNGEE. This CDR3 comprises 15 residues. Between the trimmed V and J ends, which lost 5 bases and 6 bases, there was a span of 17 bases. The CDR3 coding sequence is TGTGCCAGCAGTCCCGGACCACCCGGGGCCGGGGAGCTGTTTTTT. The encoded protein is CASSPGPPGAGELFF. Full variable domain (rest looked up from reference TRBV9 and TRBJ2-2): DSGVTQTPKHLITATGQRVTLRCSPRSGDLSVYWYQQSLDQGLQFLIQYYNGEERAKGNILERFSAQQFPDLHSELNLSSLELGDSALYFCASSPGPPGAGELFFGEGSRLTVL.

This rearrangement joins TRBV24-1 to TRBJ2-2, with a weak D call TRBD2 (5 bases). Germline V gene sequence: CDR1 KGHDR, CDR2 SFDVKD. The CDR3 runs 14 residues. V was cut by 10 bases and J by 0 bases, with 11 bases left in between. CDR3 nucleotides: TGTGCCACGAAGCGGAGCGCGAACACCGGGGAGCTGTTTTTT. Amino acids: CATKRSANTGELFF.

The CDR3 region is CASSLGGLGAPGEQFF. The CDR3, as DNA: TGTGCCAGCAGCTTAGGAGGACTAGGGGCCCCCGGTGAGCAGTTCTTC. This chain joins TRBV13 and TRBJ2-1; 7 nucleotides align to TRBD2. V lost 0 bases, J lost 9 bases, and 11 bases stayed unmatched. Germline V CDR1 and CDR2: PRHDT, FYEKMQ (reference sequence). The CDR3 is 16 amino acids.

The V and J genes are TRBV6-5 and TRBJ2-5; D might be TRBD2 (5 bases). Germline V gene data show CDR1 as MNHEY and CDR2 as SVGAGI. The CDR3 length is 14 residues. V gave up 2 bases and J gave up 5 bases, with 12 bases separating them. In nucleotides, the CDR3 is TGTGCCAGCAGTTACCAACTAGAAGGGGAGACCCAGTACTTC. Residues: CASSYQLEGETQYF.

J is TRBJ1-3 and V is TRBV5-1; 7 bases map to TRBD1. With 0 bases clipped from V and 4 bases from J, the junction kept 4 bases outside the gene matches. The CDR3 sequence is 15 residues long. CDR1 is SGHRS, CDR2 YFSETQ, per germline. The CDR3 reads CASSLEGATGNTIYF. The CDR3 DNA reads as TGCGCCAGCAGCTTGGAGGGGGCAACAGGAAACACCATATATTTT. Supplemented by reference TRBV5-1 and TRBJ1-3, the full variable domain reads KAGVTQTPRYLIKTRGQQVTLSCSPISGHRSVSWYQQTPGQGLQFLFEYFSETQRNKGNFPGRFSGRQFSNSRSEMNVSTLELGDSALYLCASSLEGATGNTIYFGEGSWLTVV.

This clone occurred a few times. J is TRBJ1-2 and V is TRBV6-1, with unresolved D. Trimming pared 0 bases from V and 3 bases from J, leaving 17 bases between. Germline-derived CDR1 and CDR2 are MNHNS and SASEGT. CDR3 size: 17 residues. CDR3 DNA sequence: TGTGCCAGCAGTGAAGCGCGTTTTGGGGAGGAATACTATGGCTACACCTTC. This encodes CASSEARFGEEYYGYTF.